The 31 T cell receptor beta chains below all came from one sample that was sequenced in a study of shared clonotypes between healthy human individuals. The data were produced by immunoSEQ multiplex PCR, yet TCRdb's version contains in-frame clones alone and is incomplete. Seen here are millions of clones, 90% to 95% observed once, and the top ten hold over 0.12%. The sample consisted of naive CD4+ T cells sorted from blood. As for subset: CD45RA+ positively selected. These receptor sequences come from a man between 18 and 29 years old in good health.

This clone was seen once. V gene TRBV7-2 combines with J gene TRBJ2-3; no definite D call. V gave up 5 bases and J gave up 2 bases, with 14 bases separating them. The CDR3 contains 15 residues. Looked up from germline, CDR1 is SGHTA and CDR2 is FQGNSA. This chain's CDR3 is CASSLREYPTDTQYF. CDR3 DNA sequence: TGTGCCAGCAGCCTCCGTGAGTACCCCACAGATACGCAGTATTTT. Combining the CDR3 with reference TRBV7-2 and TRBJ2-3 gives the whole variable domain GAGVSQSPSNKVTEKGKDVELRCDPISGHTALYWYRQSLGQGLEFLIYFQGNSAPDKSGLPSDRFSAERTGGSVSTLTIQRTQQEDSAVYLCASSLREYPTDTQYFGPGTRLTVL.

V gene TRBV28 combines with J gene TRBJ2-3, with 9 bases identical to TRBD2. This CDR3 is 19 amino acids long. The V and J ends lost 2 bases and 1 base, in that order; junction bases with no gene match: 13. Per the germline V gene, CDR1 is MDHEN and CDR2 is SYDVKM. CDR3 sequence: CASSLNSRGGSPRTDTQYF. CDR3 nucleotide sequence: TGTGCCAGCAGTTTAAATTCGCGGGGGGGTTCTCCCCGCACAGATACGCAGTATTTT.

This clone has only one observation. The sample carries other DNA sequences with the same CDR3. The CDR3 DNA follows: TGCAGTGCTAGGCTCGGGGATACGCAGTATTTT. This sequence encodes CSARLGDTQYF. The rearrangement joins TRBV20-1 to TRBJ2-3; D is ambiguous. Germline lookup yields CDR1 DFQATT and CDR2 SNEGSKA (reference sequence). The CDR3 is 11 amino acids. V was shortened by 3 bases and J by 6 bases, with 7 bases between the two germline ends.

This sequence joins TRBV6-4 and TRBJ2-5; TRBD2 matches 7 bases. V lost 8 bases and J lost 2; bases outside the gene matches: 2. Looked up from germline, CDR1 is MRHNA and CDR2 is SNTAGT. The CDR3 spans 12 residues. The CDR3 sequence: CASGGEQETQYF. The CDR3 nucleotides read TGTGCCAGCGGGGGGGAACAAGAGACCCAGTACTTC.

This clone came up a few times. This chain connects TRBV5-1 to TRBJ2-7; D unclear. V lost 0 bases and J 1 base, leaving 5 bases between the germline ends. This CDR3 region has 13 residues. CDR1 is SGHRS and CDR2 is YFSETQ in the germline V gene. The CDR3 DNA sequence: TGCGCCAGCAGCTTGGACGAGTCCTACGAGCAGTACTTC. Amino acid sequence: CASSLDESYEQYF.

The chain employs TRBV12-2 and TRBJ2-7; the tabulated D call, TRBD2, remains unverified against the DNA. TRBV12-2 is classified as a pseudogene. This CDR3 contains 17 residues. CDR3 protein: CASRSHFLTSGTYEQYF. For the CDR3, the DNA is TGTGCAAGTCGCTCCCATTTCTTGACTAGCGGTACCTACGAGCAGTACTTC.

The gene calls are TRBV9 and TRBJ1-2; D possibly corresponds to TRBD1 (6 bases). Trimming cost V 0 bases and J 3 bases, with 18 bases left between them. There are 17 residues in the CDR3. Germline V gene sequence: CDR1 SGDLS, CDR2 YYNGEE. The DNA for the CDR3 is TGTGCCAGCAGCGTAGACTTTGGCGGGACACTCGACTATGGCTACACCTTC. It encodes CASSVDFGGTLDYGYTF.

This chain links TRBV6-6 with TRBJ1-1, with D uncertain. Trimming took 0 bases from V and 5 from J, leaving 13 bases between them. Germline V gene sequence: CDR1 MNHNY, CDR2 SVGAGI (reference sequence). The CDR3 totals 15 residues. The CDR3 DNA follows: TGTGCCAGCAGTTACTCAGGAAGGTCGGGGACTGAAGCTTTCTTT. Its translation: CASSYSGRSGTEAFF.

The gene calls are TRBV19 and TRBJ2-7; TRBD2 agrees at 7 bases. Germline assignment: CDR1 LNHDA and CDR2 SQIVND (reference sequence). Trimming removed 6 bases from V and 7 bases from J; junction bases left unmatched: 9. This CDR3 is 13 amino acids long. The CDR3 is CASRSGNYGEQYF. The DNA of the CDR3 is TGTGCCAGTAGGAGCGGGAACTACGGTGAGCAGTACTTC.

On this clone: The same CDR3 is also encoded by other DNA sequences in this sample. The chain has TRBV27 and TRBJ2-7; 8 nucleotides agree with TRBD1. V was clipped by 5 bases and J by 2 bases; unmatched bases: 8. The CDR3 spans 15 residues. CDR1 and CDR2 from the germline V gene are MNHEY and SMNVEV (reference sequence). The CDR3 here is CASSSAGTGAYEQYF. The CDR3 DNA is TGTGCCAGCAGTAGCGCCGGGACAGGTGCCTACGAGCAGTACTTC.

The chain is built from TRBV5-4 and TRBJ1-1, with D possibly matching TRBD1 (6 bases). Germline values: CDR1 SGHNT, CDR2 YYREEE (reference sequence). V was clipped by 4 bases and J by 2 bases, with 18 bases between them. This CDR3 region has 16 residues. DNA of the CDR3: TGTGCCAGCAGCGTAGGGGGGCGCCTTGATAACACTGAAGCTTTCTTT. Amino acids: CASSVGGRLDNTEAFF. Together with reference TRBV5-4 and TRBJ1-1, the CDR3 gives the full variable domain: ETGVTQSPTHLIKTRGQQVTLRCSSQSGHNTVSWYQQALGQGPQFIFQYYREEENGRGNFPPRFSGLQFPNYSSELNVNALELDDSALYLCASSVGGRLDNTEAFFGQGTRLTVV.

The rearrangement joins TRBV4-1 to TRBJ2-1; the D is unclear. Looked up from germline, CDR1 is MGHRA and CDR2 is YSYEKL. CDR3 length equals 14 residues. V lost 3 bases and J 6 bases, leaving 12 bases between the germline ends. The CDR3 is CASSQVIMVNEQFF. The DNA of the CDR3 is TGCGCCAGCAGCCAGGTCATCATGGTCAATGAGCAGTTCTTC.

V usage is TRBV5-1 and J usage is TRBJ2-7; 7 nucleotides match TRBD1. Unmatched junction bases numbered 10, after V lost 4 bases and J lost 0 bases. In germline, CDR1 is SGHRS, CDR2 YFSETQ. The CDR3 is 16 residues long. The CDR3 sequence is CASSIRDRQSSYEQYF. The CDR3, as DNA: TGCGCCAGCAGCATCCGGGACAGACAAAGCTCCTACGAGCAGTACTTC.

This CDR3 reads CASSPPTAGYGYTF. CDR3 coding DNA: TGTGCCAGCTCACCACCAACAGCCGGCTATGGCTACACCTTC. This chain joins TRBV18 and TRBJ1-2, with no clear D. The germline V gene encodes CDR1 KGHSH and CDR2 LQKENI. The CDR3 sequence is 14 residues long. Trimming took 0 bases from V and 4 from J, leaving 9 bases between them. The full variable domain, with the rest looked up from reference TRBV18 and TRBJ1-2, is NAGVMQNPRHLVRRRGQEARLRCSPMKGHSHVYWYRQLPEEGLKFMVYLQKENIIDESGMPKERFSAEFPKEGPSILRIQQVVRGDSAAYFCASSPPTAGYGYTFGSGTRLTVV.

Turning to this clone: Other DNA sequences in the sample encode the same CDR3. The chain couples TRBV19 to TRBJ2-5; 9 nucleotides agree with TRBD1. This CDR3 spans 13 amino acids. Germline CDR1 LNHDA, CDR2 SQIVND (reference sequence). Losses at the gene ends were 5 bases for V and 4 bases for J; bases not matched to a gene: 2. CDR3 in amino acids: CASSEQGAETQYF. CDR3 DNA: TGTGCCAGTAGTGAACAGGGGGCAGAGACCCAGTACTTC. Filled out from reference TRBV19 and TRBJ2-5, the complete variable domain reads DGGITQSPKYLFRKEGQNVTLSCEQNLNHDAMYWYRQDPGQGLRLIYYSQIVNDFQKGDIAEGYSVSREKKESFPLTVTSAQKNPTAFYLCASSEQGAETQYFGPGTRLLVL.

The CDR3 sequence is CASSYMTGGISIQYF. As DNA, the CDR3 is TGTGCCAGCAGTTACATGACAGGGGGCATATCTATCCAGTACTTC. The V gene is TRBV6-5, the J gene TRBJ2-7, with 10 bases lining up with TRBD1. V shed 2 bases, J shed 10 bases, and the junction held 11 bases outside the gene matches. This CDR3 is 15 amino acids long. Germline V gene data show CDR1 as MNHEY and CDR2 as SVGAGI.

The gene calls are TRBV28 and TRBJ1-3; no reliable D call. The CDR3 consists of 11 residues. Deletions cut 3 bases from V and 6 bases from J, with 3 bases between. Germline CDR1 and CDR2: MDHEN and SYDVKM. The CDR3 region is CASSFLNTIYF. The CDR3 DNA reads as TGTGCCAGCAGTTTCTTAAACACCATATATTTT.

The chain uses TRBV10-3 and TRBJ2-5; TRBD1 matches 10 bases. J gave up 4 bases and V 6 bases, and 5 bases lay outside the gene matches. The germline CDR1 and CDR2 sequences are ENHRY and SYGVKD. The CDR3 spans 14 residues. The CDR3 protein is CAISIRTGGETQYF. The DNA for the CDR3 is TGTGCCATCAGCATACGGACAGGGGGAGAGACCCAGTACTTC.

V gene TRBV7-2 combines with J gene TRBJ2-7; the D call may be TRBD1 or TRBD2 (6 bases each). CDR1 and CDR2 from the germline V gene are SGHTA and FQGNSA. Trimming cost V 5 bases and J 5 bases, with 13 bases left between them. The CDR3 has 13 residues. CDR3 nucleotides: TGTGCCAGCAGCCGAATGGGGGGCGACGAGCAGTACTTC. It specifies CASSRMGGDEQYF.

On this clone: The same CDR3 can be traced to other DNA sequences in this sample. The rearrangement joins TRBV9 to TRBJ2-5, with D unresolved. Per germline, CDR1 SGDLS and CDR2 YYNGEE. V lost 0 bases to trimming and J lost 2 bases, with 8 bases between them. The CDR3 spans 14 residues. CDR3 coding DNA: TGTGCCAGCAGCGTAGGAAGTCTTCAAGAGACCCAGTACTTC. Protein: CASSVGSLQETQYF.

The rearrangement links TRBV5-4 to TRBJ2-5, with a possible D match to TRBD1 (5 bases). The V end was cut by 4 bases, the J end by 5 bases, with 6 bases between. The CDR3 spans 11 residues. Germline V lookup: CDR1 SGHNT, CDR2 YYREEE (reference sequence). Here the CDR3 DNA reads TGTGCCAGCAGCGCAGGGGAGACCCAGTACTTC. It specifies CASSAGETQYF.

J is TRBJ1-6 and V is TRBV6-5, with a possible D match to TRBD1 (5 bases). Trimming removed 5 bases at V and 7 bases at J, with 15 bases between. There are 15 residues in the CDR3. Germline lookup yields CDR1 MNHEY and CDR2 SVGAGI. CDR3 sequence: CASSPRGAWNSPLHF. The CDR3 nucleotides read TGTGCCAGCAGTCCCCGAGGGGCTTGGAATTCACCCCTCCACTTT.

V and J are TRBV19 and TRBJ1-4, with D perhaps TRBD1 (5 bases). The germline gives CDR1 LNHDA, CDR2 SQIVND (reference sequence). The CDR3 has 14 residues. V lost 5 bases, J lost 5 bases, and 12 bases lay in between. Here the CDR3 reads CASSFDRSNEKLFF. CDR3 nucleotides: TGTGCCAGTAGTTTCGACAGAAGCAATGAAAAACTGTTTTTT.

This clone was detected a few times. The genes are TRBV9 and TRBJ1-1; D is undetermined. Trimming shortened V by 4 bases and J by 1 base, and 8 bases separated the two germline ends. The germline V gene has CDR1 SGDLS and CDR2 YYNGEE. The length of the CDR3 is 13 residues. CDR3 region: CASSPGPNTEAFF. The CDR3, as DNA: TGTGCCAGCAGCCCCGGTCCGAACACTGAAGCTTTCTTT. Filled out from reference TRBV9 and TRBJ1-1, the complete variable domain reads DSGVTQTPKHLITATGQRVTLRCSPRSGDLSVYWYQQSLDQGLQFLIQYYNGEERAKGNILERFSAQQFPDLHSELNLSSLELGDSALYFCASSPGPNTEAFFGQGTRLTVV.

The rearrangement links TRBV10-3 to TRBJ2-7; D not certain. The CDR3 totals 12 residues. The ends were cut back, 2 bases at V and 11 bases at J, with 13 bases in the middle. Germline CDR1 and CDR2: ENHRY and SYGVKD. Written as DNA, the CDR3 is TGTGCCATCAGTGAGGGACCGCCCTTGGAGTACTTC. It translates to CAISEGPPLEYF.

This clone was observed a single time. The chain couples TRBV5-6 to TRBJ1-3; D is possibly TRBD1 (6 bases). V was pared by 4 bases and J by 0 bases, with 14 bases between. CDR3 length: 16 residues. Germline CDR1 reads SGHDT; CDR2 reads YYEEEE. Here the CDR3 reads CASSIGQTYSGNTIYF. The CDR3 nucleotides read TGTGCCAGCAGCATAGGACAGACGTACTCTGGAAACACCATATATTTT.

The rearrangement uses TRBV7-8 and TRBJ1-1; D perhaps matches TRBD1 (6 bases). Germline CDR1 and CDR2: SGHVS and FQNEAQ. CDR3 length: 15 amino acids. V was cut by 6 bases and J by 5 bases, with 19 bases left in between. CDR3 coding DNA: TGTGCCAGCAGGTCTACAGCGGGGGCGCCGACTGAAGCTTTCTTT. Its protein is CASRSTAGAPTEAFF.

The chain has TRBV10-3 and TRBJ1-1; the D is unclear. Germline loops: CDR1 ENHRY, CDR2 SYGVKD. Between the trimmed V and J ends, which lost 0 bases and 5 bases, there was a span of 4 bases. This CDR3 contains 12 residues. CDR3 nucleotides: TGTGCCATCAGTGAGTCCCGGACTGAAGCTTTCTTT. Translated, it gives CAISESRTEAFF.

The chain couples TRBV5-1 to TRBJ1-2, with 9 nucleotides matching TRBD1. With 0 bases clipped from V and 5 bases from J, the junction kept 8 bases outside the gene matches. The CDR3 is 16 amino acids. Germline CDR1 SGHRS, CDR2 YFSETQ. The CDR3 DNA reads as TGCGCCAGCAGCTTGGAATCCGGACAGGGGCAATATGGCTACACCTTC. Translating it yields CASSLESGQGQYGYTF.

The J gene is TRBJ2-1, the V gene TRBV6-1, with 7 bases lining up with TRBD2. The germline V gene has CDR1 MNHNS and CDR2 SASEGT. V lost 10 bases and J lost 10; bases outside the gene matches: 4. CDR3 size: 10 residues. The CDR3 DNA reads TGTGCCATCGGGGGGAGGGAGCAGTTCTTC. The encoded protein is CAIGGREQFF.

CDR3 region: CASSLGRAWTGDTEAFF. In DNA form, the CDR3 reads TGTGCCAGCAGTCTAGGGCGTGCTTGGACAGGAGACACTGAAGCTTTCTTT. The J gene is TRBJ1-1, the V gene TRBV28, with TRBD1 matching 7 bases. The CDR3 contains 17 residues. The germline V gene has CDR1 MDHEN and CDR2 SYDVKM. The ends lost 5 bases at V and 3 bases at J; junction bases unmatched: 15.